The following is a T cell receptor (beta chain) sequence with its context. Its antigen is currently unknown. These data originate in a study of post-analysis software for immune sequencing data. Study-level background: There were relapsing-remitting, secondary progressive and progressive-relapsing multiple sclerosis among the disease courses included.

Every TCR beta cDNA library bore unique molecular identifiers. In TCRdb, the PCR reads were re-called with MiXCR into one record per CDR3 protein. This sample has about 810,000 distinct CDR3 sequences, with roughly 50% found just once. Study-wide results and caveats: Relative to controls, patients had five TRBV segments at higher frequency, with TRBV5-6, TRBV5-1 and TRBV20-1 among these. With F measure, samples from one preparation batch clustered together strongly.

CDR1 is MNHNY, CDR2 SVGAGI, per germline (reference sequence). Deletions cut 6 bases from V and 9 bases from J, with 23 bases between. The CDR3 sequence is 15 residues long. The chain employs TRBV6-6 and TRBJ1-2; D may be TRBD1 (5 bases). The sequence was obtained from a girl between 10 and 17 years old with multiple sclerosis. Sequencing input: blood. In DNA, the CDR3 is TGTGCCAGCAGGGAACAGGCGTCTTTGGGGTATAGCTACACCTTC. It codes for CASREQASLGYSYTF.